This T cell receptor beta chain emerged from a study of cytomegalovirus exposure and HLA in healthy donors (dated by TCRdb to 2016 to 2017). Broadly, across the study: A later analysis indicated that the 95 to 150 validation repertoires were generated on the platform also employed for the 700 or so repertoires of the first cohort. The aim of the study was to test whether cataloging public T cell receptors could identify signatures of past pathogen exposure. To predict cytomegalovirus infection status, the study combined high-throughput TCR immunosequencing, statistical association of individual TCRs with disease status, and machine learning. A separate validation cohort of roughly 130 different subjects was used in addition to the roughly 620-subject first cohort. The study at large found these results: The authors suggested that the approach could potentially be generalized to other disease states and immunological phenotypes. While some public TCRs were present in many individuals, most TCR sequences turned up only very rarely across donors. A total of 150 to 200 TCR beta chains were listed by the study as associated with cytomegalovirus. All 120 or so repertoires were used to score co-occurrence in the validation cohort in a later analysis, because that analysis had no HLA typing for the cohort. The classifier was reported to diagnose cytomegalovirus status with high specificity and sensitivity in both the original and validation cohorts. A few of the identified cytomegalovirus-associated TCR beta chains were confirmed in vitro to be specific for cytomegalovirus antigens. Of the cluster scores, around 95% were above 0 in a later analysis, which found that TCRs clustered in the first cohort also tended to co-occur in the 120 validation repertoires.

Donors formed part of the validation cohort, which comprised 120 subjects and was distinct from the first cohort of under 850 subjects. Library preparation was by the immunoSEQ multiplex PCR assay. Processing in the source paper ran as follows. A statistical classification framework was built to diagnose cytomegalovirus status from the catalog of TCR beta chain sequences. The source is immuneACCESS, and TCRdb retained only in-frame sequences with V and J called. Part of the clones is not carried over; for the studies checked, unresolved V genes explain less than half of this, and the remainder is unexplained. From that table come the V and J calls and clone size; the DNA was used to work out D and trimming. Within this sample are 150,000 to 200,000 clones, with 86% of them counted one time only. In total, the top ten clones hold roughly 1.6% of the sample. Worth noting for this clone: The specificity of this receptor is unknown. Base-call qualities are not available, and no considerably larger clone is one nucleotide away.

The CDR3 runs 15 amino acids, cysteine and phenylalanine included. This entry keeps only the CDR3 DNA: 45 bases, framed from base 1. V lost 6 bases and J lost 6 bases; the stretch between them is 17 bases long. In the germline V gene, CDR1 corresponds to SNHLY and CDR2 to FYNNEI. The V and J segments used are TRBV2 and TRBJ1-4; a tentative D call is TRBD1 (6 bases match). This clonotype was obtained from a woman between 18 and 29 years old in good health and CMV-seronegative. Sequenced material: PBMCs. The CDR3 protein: CASSYLGAYYEKLFF. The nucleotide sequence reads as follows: TGTGCCAGCAGCTACCTGGGGGCCTATTATGAAAAACTGTTTTTT.